This is a list of T cell receptor beta chains from one sample in a study of beta chain features in type 1 diabetes. Clones were read by immunoSEQ multiplex PCR, and TCRdb kept only the in-frame ones, dropping some. The sample comprises about 620,000 clones, 15% of which are singletons, and about 0.097% rests with the top ten. The source material was naive CD4+ T cells from blood. These receptors were obtained from a man aged 18 to 30 in good health. The conserved cysteine and the conserved F or W are not part of the CDR3 here.

CDR3 length	J gene	V gene	CDR3 protein
12	TRBJ1-5	TRBV5-1	ASSFSGANQPQH
14	TRBJ2-1	TRBV9	ASSVQGTSGIDRQF
11	TRBJ1-5	TRBV7-2	ASSLDSNQPQH
14	TRBJ2-1	TRBV9	ASTQGGDSNLNEQF
15	TRBJ2-5	TRBV7-2	ASSLSGPGAPGETQY
14	TRBJ1-1	TRBV4-1	ASSQGGNQRIPEAF
13	TRBJ2-7	TRBV4-1	ASSQRRTGTYEQY
14	TRBJ2-1	TRBV5-1	ASRSRGTDSYNEQF
13	TRBJ1-2	TRBV6-5	ASSYSNRDHQGYT
13	TRBJ1-5	TRBV5-1	ASSLEGTGIQPQH
13	TRBJ2-2	TRBV7-3	ASSSGTGNTGELF
14	TRBJ2-1	TRBV11-2	ASSVRTGRSYNEQF